The text below deals with one T cell receptor (beta chain). As processed by the authors: It was from reference gene primer amplification that nucleated cell counts were estimated. Clones were sequenced by immunoSEQ multiplex PCR, and TCRdb holds only the in-frame ones, with some missing. The V and J calls and clone size were taken over from that table, and D and trimming were inferred from the DNA. The sample has around 40,000 clones, around 91% seen once. From germline, CDR1 is MNHEY and CDR2 SVGAGI. The CDR3 length is 15 residues. The J segment lost 0 bases and the V segment lost 7 bases, leaving 6 bases of the junction unmatched. The sample belongs to a study of blood T cell repertoires in COVID-19. Study-wide context: Nucleic acid was either cDNA or gDNA, and it came from T cells, B-cell-depleted T cells, or PBMCs.

The sample was peripheral blood. The chain is built from TRBV6-5 and TRBJ2-4, with 7 bases aligning to TRBD1. This TCR was recovered from a man younger than 45 with active or convalescent COVID-19. The CDR3 nucleotides are TGTGCCAGCAATCGGGACAGTCTAGCCAAAAACATTCAGTACTTC. This codes for CASNRDSLAKNIQYF.